The clone carrying this T cell receptor (beta chain) was seen only a few times. What it binds is unknown. TCRdb reprocessed the reads with MiXCR, giving one entry per CDR3 protein. The sample lists 900,000 to 950,000 distinct CDR3 sequences; 30% to 40% were seen once. The data were taken from a study of T cell repertoires in cytomegalovirus infection. The V end lost 3 bases, the J end lost 6 bases, and 8 bases lay between the germline ends. CDR1 MNHEY and CDR2 SMNVEV come from the germline V gene (reference sequence). CDR3 size: 13 residues. The clonotype originates from a human donor in good health (CMV status not recorded). Some clones in this sample may be carry-over from other donors' samples. The chain recombines TRBV27 with TRBJ2-2; D is ambiguous. The sample consisted of cultured CD8+ T cells from PBMCs, taken from culture after CMV antigen stimulation. CDR3 in DNA: TGTGCCAGCAGTTTCCTCGGCTCCGGGGAGCTGTTTTTT. This gives the protein CASSFLGSGELFF.